The TCR beta chain described here comes from a study of T cell changes during pregnancy in multiple sclerosis. Germline lookup yields CDR1 SGHRS and CDR2 YFSETQ. The CDR3 length is 15 residues. Trimming shortened V by 7 bases and J by 7 bases, and 21 bases separated the two germline ends. Data came from immunoSEQ multiplex PCR; TCRdb stores just in-frame clones and leaves some out. This table holds around 60,000 clones, roughly 93% found once. The chain is built from TRBV5-1 and TRBJ2-1, with a possible D match to TRBD2 (5 bases). The source of this sequence is a female donor with multiple sclerosis, enrolled in a pregnancy study. The input for sequencing was CD4+ T cells from peripheral blood mononuclear cells, taken before pregnancy. CDR3 nucleotide sequence: TGCGCCAGCGCCAAAACGGAGATCGGGGTGAATGAGCAGTTCTTC. Residues: CASAKTEIGVNEQFF.